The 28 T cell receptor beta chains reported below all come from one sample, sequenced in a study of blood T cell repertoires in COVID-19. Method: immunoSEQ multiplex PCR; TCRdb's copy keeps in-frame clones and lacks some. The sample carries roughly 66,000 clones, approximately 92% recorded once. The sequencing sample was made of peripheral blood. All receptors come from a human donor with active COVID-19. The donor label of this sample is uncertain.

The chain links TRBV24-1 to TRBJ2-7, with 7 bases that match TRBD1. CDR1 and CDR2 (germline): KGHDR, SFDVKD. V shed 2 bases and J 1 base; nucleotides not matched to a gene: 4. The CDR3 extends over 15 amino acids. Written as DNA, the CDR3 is TGTGCCACCAGTGATTCCGGACAGGCTTCCTACGAGCAGTACTTC. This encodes CATSDSGQASYEQYF.

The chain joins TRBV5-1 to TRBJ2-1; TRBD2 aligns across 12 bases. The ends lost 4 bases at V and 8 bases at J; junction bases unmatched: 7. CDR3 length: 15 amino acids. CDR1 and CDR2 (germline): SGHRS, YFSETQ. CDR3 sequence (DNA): TGCGCCAGCAGCGATACTAGCGGGAGGAGCTATGAGCAGTTCTTC. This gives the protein CASSDTSGRSYEQFF.

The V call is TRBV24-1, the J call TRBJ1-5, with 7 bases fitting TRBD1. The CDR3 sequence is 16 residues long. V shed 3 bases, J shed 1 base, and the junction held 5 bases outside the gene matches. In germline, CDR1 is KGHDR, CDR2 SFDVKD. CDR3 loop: CATSDAGTASNQPQHF. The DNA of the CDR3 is TGTGCCACCAGTGATGCCGGGACAGCCAGCAATCAGCCCCAGCATTTT.

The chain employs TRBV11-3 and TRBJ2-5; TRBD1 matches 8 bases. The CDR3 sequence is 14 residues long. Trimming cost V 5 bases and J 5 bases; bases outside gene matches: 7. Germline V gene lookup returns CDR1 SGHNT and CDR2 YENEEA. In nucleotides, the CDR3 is TGTGCCAGCAGCCCGCCGACAGGGGAGGAGACCCAGTACTTC. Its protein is CASSPPTGEETQYF.

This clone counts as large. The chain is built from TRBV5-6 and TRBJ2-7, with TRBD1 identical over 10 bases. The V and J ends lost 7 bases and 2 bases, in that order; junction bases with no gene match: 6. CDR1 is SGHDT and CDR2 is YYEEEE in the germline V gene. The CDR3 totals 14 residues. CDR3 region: CASAGQGHTYEQYF. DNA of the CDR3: TGTGCCAGCGCGGGACAGGGGCACACCTACGAGCAGTACTTC.

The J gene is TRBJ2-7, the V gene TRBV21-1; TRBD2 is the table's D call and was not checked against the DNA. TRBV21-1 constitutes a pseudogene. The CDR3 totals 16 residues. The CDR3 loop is CASSKDCGTDSYEQYF. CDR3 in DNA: TGTGCCAGCAGCAAAGACTGCGGGACCGACTCCTACGAGCAGTACTTC.

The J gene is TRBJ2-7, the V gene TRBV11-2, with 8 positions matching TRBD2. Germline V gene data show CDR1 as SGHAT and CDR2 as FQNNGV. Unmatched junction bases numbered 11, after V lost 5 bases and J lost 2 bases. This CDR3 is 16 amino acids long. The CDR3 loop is CASSPGRVAGTYEQYF. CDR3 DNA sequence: TGTGCCAGCAGCCCGGGTAGGGTAGCGGGGACCTACGAGCAGTACTTC.

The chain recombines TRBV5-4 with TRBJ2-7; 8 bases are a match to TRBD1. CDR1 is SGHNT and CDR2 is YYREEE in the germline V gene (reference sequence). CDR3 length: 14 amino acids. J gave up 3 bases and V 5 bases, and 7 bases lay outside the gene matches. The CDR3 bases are TGTGCCAGCAGATCCGGGACAGGATTCTACGAGCAGTACTTC. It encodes CASRSGTGFYEQYF.

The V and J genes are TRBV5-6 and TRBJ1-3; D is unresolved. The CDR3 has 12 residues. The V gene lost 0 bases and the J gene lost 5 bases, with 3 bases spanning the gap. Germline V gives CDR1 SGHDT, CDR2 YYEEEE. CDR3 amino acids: CASSLDRNTIYF. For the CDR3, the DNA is TGTGCCAGCAGCTTGGACAGAAACACCATATATTTT.

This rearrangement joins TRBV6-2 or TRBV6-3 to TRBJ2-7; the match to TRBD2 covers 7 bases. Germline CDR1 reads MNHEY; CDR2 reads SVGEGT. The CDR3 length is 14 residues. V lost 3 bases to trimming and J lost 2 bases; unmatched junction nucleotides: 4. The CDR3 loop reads CASSYGGRAYEQYF. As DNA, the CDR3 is TGTGCCAGCAGTTATGGAGGGAGGGCCTACGAGCAGTACTTC.

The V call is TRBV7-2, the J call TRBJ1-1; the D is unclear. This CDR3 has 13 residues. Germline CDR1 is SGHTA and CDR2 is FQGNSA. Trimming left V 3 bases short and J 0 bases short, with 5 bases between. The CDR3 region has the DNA TGTGCCAGCAGCTTCAACTTGAACACTGAAGCTTTCTTT. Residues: CASSFNLNTEAFF.

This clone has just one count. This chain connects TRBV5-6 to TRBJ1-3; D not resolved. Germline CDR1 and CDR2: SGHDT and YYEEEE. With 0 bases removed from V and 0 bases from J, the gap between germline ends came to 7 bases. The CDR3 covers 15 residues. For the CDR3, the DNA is TGTGCCAGCAGCTTGGGCAGGTCCTCTGGAAACACCATATATTTT. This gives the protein CASSLGRSSGNTIYF. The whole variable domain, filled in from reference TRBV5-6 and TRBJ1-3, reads DAGVTQSPTHLIKTRGQQVTLRCSPKSGHDTVSWYQQALGQGPQFIFQYYEEEERQRGNFPDRFSGHQFPNYSSELNVNALLLGDSALYLCASSLGRSSGNTIYFGEGSWLTVV.

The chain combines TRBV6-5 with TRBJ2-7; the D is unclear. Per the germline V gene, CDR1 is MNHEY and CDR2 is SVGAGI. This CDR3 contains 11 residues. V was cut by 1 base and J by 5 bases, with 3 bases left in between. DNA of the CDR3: TGTGCCAGCAGTTACTTAGACGAGCAGTACTTC. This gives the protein CASSYLDEQYF.

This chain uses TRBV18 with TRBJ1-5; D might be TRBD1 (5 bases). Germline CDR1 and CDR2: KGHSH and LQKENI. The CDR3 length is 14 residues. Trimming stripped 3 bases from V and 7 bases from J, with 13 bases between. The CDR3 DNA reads TGTGCCAGCTCACCGGGGGGGTCACAGCAGCCCCAGCATTTT. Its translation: CASSPGGSQQPQHF.

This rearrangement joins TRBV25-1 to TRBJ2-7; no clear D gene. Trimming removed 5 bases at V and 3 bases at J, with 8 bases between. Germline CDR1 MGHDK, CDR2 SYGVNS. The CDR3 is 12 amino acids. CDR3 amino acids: CASSHRYYEQYF. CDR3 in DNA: TGTGCCAGCAGTCACCGCTACTACGAGCAGTACTTC.

Here the CDR3 reads CASSDRGGSEAFF. The CDR3 nucleotides are TGTGCCAGTAGTGACAGGGGGGGGTCTGAAGCTTTCTTT. This chain uses TRBV19 with TRBJ1-1; 9 bases align to TRBD1. CDR3 length: 13 amino acids. Trimming removed 5 bases from V and 6 bases from J; junction bases left unmatched: 4. Germline V gene data show CDR1 as LNHDA and CDR2 as SQIVND (reference sequence).

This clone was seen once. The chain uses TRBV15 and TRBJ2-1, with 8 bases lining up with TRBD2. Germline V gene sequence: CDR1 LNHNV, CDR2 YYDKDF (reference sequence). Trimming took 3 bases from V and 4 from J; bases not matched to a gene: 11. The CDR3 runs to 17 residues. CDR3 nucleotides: TGTGCCACCAGCAGCCCACCGGGCGGGAGGTTGTACAATGAGCAGTTCTTC. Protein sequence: CATSSPPGGRLYNEQFF. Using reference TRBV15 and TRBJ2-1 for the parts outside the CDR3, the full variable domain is DAMVIQNPRYQVTQFGKPVTLSCSQTLNHNVMYWYQQKSSQAPKLLFHYYDKDFNNEADTPDNFQSRRPNTSFCFLDIRSPGLGDTAMYLCATSSPPGGRLYNEQFFGPGTRLTVL.

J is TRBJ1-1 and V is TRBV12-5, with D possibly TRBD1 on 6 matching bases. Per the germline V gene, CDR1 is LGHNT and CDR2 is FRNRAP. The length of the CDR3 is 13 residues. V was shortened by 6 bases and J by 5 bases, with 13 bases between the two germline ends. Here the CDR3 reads CASGALDSTEAFF. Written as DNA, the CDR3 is TGTGCTAGTGGCGCGCTGGACAGTACTGAAGCTTTCTTT. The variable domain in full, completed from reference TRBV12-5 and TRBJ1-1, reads DARVTQTPRHKVTEMGQEVTMRCQPILGHNTVFWYRQTMMQGLELLAYFRNRAPLDDSGMPKDRFSAEMPDATLATLKIQPSEPRDSAVYFCASGALDSTEAFFGQGTRLTVV.

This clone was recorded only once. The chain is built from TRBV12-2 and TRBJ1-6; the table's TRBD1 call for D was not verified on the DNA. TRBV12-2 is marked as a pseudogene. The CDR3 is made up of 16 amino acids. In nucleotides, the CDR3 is TGTGCAAGCGCCCTGACAGGGCCGACTCTAAATTCACCCCTCCACTTT. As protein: CASALTGPTLNSPLHF.

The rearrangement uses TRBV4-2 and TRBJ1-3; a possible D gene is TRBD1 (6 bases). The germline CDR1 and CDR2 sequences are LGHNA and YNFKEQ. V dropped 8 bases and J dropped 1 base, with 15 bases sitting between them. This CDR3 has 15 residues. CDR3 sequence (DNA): TGTGCCAGCGACAACAGGGAAGCGTCTGGAAACACCATATATTTT. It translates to CASDNREASGNTIYF.

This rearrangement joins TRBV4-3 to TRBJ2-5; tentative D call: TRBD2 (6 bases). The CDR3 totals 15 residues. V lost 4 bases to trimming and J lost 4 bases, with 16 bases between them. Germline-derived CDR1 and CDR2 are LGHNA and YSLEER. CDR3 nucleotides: TGCGCCAGCAGCCCCAACCCGACTAGTGGAGAGACCCAGTACTTC. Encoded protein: CASSPNPTSGETQYF.

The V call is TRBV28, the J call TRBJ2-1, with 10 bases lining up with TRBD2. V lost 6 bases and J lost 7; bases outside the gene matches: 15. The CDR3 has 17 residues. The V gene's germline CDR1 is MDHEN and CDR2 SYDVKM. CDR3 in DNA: TGTGCCAGCAGCTCGGGGAGCGGGAGGGCCTTGGGTAATGAGCAGTTCTTC. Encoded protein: CASSSGSGRALGNEQFF.

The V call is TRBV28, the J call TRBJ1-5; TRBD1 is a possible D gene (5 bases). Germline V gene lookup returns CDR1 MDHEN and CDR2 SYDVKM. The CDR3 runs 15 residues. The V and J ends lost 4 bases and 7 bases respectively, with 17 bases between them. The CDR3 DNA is TGTGCCAGCAGTTCGTACGTCGGGGGGAGCCAGCCCCAGCATTTT. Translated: CASSSYVGGSQPQHF.

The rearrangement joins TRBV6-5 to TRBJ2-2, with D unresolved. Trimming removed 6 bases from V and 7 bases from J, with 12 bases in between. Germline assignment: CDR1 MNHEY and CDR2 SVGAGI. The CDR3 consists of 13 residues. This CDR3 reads CASRSVLVGELFF. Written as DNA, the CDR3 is TGTGCCAGCAGGTCCGTCCTTGTCGGGGAGCTGTTTTTT.

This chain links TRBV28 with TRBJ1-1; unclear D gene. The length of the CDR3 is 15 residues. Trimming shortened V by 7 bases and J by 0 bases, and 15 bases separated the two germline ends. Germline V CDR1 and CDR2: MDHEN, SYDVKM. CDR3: CASNRAGSMNTEAFF. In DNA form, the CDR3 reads TGTGCCAGCAACCGGGCGGGCAGCATGAACACTGAAGCTTTCTTT. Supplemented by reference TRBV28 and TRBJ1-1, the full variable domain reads DVKVTQSSRYLVKRTGEKVFLECVQDMDHENMFWYRQDPGLGLRLIYFSYDVKMKEKGDIPEGYSVSREKKERFSLILESASTNQTSMYLCASNRAGSMNTEAFFGQGTRLTVV.

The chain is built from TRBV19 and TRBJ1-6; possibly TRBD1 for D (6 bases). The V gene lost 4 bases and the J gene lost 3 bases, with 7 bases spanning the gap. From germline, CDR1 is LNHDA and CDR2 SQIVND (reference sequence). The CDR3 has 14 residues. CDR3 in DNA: TGTGCCAGTAGTACAGGGGACTATAATTCACCCCTCCACTTT. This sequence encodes CASSTGDYNSPLHF.

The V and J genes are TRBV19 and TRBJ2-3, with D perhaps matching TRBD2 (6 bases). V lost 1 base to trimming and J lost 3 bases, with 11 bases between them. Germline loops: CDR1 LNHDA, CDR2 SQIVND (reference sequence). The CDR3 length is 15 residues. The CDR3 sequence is CASSIVGTSTDTQYF. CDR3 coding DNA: TGTGCCAGTAGTATAGTCGGGACTTCTACAGATACGCAGTATTTT.

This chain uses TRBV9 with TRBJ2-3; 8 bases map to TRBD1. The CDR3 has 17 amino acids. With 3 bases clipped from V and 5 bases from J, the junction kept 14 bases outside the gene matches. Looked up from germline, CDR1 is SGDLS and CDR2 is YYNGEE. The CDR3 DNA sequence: TGTGCCAGCAGCGCAAACCTCAGGGGACAGGTCGGAGATACGCAGTATTTT. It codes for CASSANLRGQVGDTQYF.